The source of this T cell receptor (beta chain) is a study of cytomegalovirus exposure and HLA in healthy donors. Regarding this clone: Antigen specificity is unknown.

CDR1 is SGHDT and CDR2 is YYEEEE in the germline V gene. Germline trimming cut 4 bases from V and 1 base from J; bases unmatched to any gene: 10. The CDR3 consists of 18 residues. General observations from the study: Exclusion as indistinguishable affected some V segments, including TRBV6-2 and TRBV6-3. As immune exposure information, only CMV serostatus was available.

The primer mix had 60 Vbeta and 13 Jbeta primers. The method was immunoSEQ multiplex PCR; TCRdb's version includes in-frame clones alone and lacks a portion of them. In the table there are 100,000 to 150,000 clones, roughly 70% of which are singletons. The receptor's source is a woman in her thirties or forties in good health and CMV-seronegative. V and J are TRBV5-6 and TRBJ2-5; TRBD2 aligns across 13 bases. Sequencing was carried out using PBMCs. The CDR3 loop is CASSRGLAGTAIQETQYF. As DNA, the CDR3 is TGTGCCAGCAGCCGGGGACTAGCGGGAACAGCAATCCAAGAGACCCAGTACTTC.